A single sample gave rise to the 23 T cell receptor beta chains below, sequenced in a study of vaccination and CD4 T cells after COVID-19. With the Oncomine TCR Beta short-read assay, DNA from cultured CD4+ T cells was sequenced. TCRdb passed the PCR reads through MiXCR, listing each CDR3 protein once. Among about 4,300 distinct CDR3 sequences listed, nearly 65% were seen once. These receptors have no identified antigens. Treatment specified: 10-day PBMC culture with coronavirus spike peptide pools or control peptides (ViraFEST assay). It was before the COVID-19 pandemic (2011-2018) that the unexposed donor's CD4+ T cells were collected. The sequenced sample consisted of CD4+ T cells from blood, cultured in vitro. The receptors come from a human donor in good health.

V gene TRBV20-1 combines with J gene TRBJ1-1; D call uncertain. This CDR3 comprises 12 residues. Germline assignment: CDR1 DFQATT and CDR2 SNEGSKA (reference sequence). V was cut by 3 bases and J by 6 bases, with 11 bases left in between. The chain's CDR3 is CSASGGFAEAFF. In nucleotides, the CDR3 is TGCAGTGCTAGTGGTGGGTTCGCTGAAGCTTTCTTT.

This clonotype appeared once. An end of the junction differs from the germline gene, which may be a read error. This chain links TRBV2 with TRBJ1-1; 8 bases map to TRBD1. The CDR3 has 14 amino acids. The germline V gene has CDR1 SNHLY and CDR2 FYNNEI. The CDR3 DNA sequence: TGTGCCAGCAGGTTGACAGGGGTGAACACTGGAGCTTTCTTT. Translating it yields CASRLTGVNTGAFF.

In its sample, this clonotype was seen a few times. The chain employs TRBV6-2 or TRBV6-3 and TRBJ1-2, with a possible D match to TRBD1 (5 bases). CDR1 and CDR2 from the germline V gene are MNHEY and SVGEGT. The CDR3 consists of 13 residues. V lost 7 bases and J lost 6, with 15 bases in between. CDR3: CASTQRVRDGYTF. Here the CDR3 DNA reads TGTGCCAGCACTCAAAGGGTCAGGGATGGCTACACCTTC.

The rearrangement uses TRBV10-1 and TRBJ2-1, with D possibly being TRBD2 (5 bases). The CDR3 spans 14 residues. With 6 bases removed from V and 5 bases from J, the gap between germline ends came to 14 bases. Germline CDR1 reads WNHNN; CDR2 reads SYGVQD (reference sequence). The CDR3: CASSPFLRDNEQFF. The DNA of the CDR3 is TGCGCCAGCAGCCCGTTCCTGAGGGACAATGAGCAGTTCTTC.

The V and J genes are TRBV27 and TRBJ1-6; D call uncertain. Germline CDR1 is MNHEY and CDR2 is SMNVEV (reference sequence). The V end was cut by 8 bases, the J end by 10 bases, with 12 bases between. This CDR3 region has 12 residues. CDR3 region: CASRTAVSPLHF. CDR3 bases: TGTGCCAGCCGAACAGCGGTATCACCCCTCCACTTT.

The chain has TRBV6-1 and TRBJ1-6, with D perhaps matching TRBD1 (5 bases). The V end lost 2 bases, the J end lost 10 bases, and 15 bases lay between the germline ends. Germline V gene lookup returns CDR1 MNHNS and CDR2 SASEGT. The CDR3 is 15 amino acids. The DNA of the CDR3 is TGTGCCAGCAGTGAAAGAGGGGCGATAACCTCACCCCTCCACTTT. Translated, it gives CASSERGAITSPLHF.

This clonotype was seen just once. The gene calls are TRBV20-1 and TRBJ1-2, with 11 bases fitting TRBD1. The CDR3 extends over 14 amino acids. Germline trimming cut 5 bases from V and 7 bases from J; bases unmatched to any gene: 9. Germline V gene lookup returns CDR1 DFQATT and CDR2 SNEGSKA (reference sequence). The CDR3 DNA reads TGCAGTGCTCGACATTCCGGGACAGGGGGTGGCTACACCTTC. This gives the protein CSARHSGTGGGYTF.

The V and J genes are TRBV28 and TRBJ1-4; D gene ambiguous. Germline CDR1 is MDHEN and CDR2 is SYDVKM. V was cut by 6 bases and J by 7 bases, with 9 bases left in between. This CDR3 contains 12 residues. For the CDR3, the DNA is TGTGCCAGCAGAGGCGGGGTTGAAAAACTGTTTTTT. It yields the protein CASRGGVEKLFF.

The chain uses TRBV24-1 and TRBJ2-5; D is uncertain. The CDR3 has 13 residues. In germline, CDR1 is KGHDR, CDR2 SFDVKD. The V end lost 0 bases, the J end lost 7 bases, and 8 bases lay between the germline ends. CDR3 DNA: TGTGCCACCAGTGATTTGGATCTATCGACCCAGTACTTC. It specifies CATSDLDLSTQYF.

The chain joins TRBV6-5 to TRBJ2-3, with D maybe TRBD2 (6 bases). The ends were cut back, 2 bases at V and 4 bases at J, with 16 bases in the middle. The germline V gene encodes CDR1 MNHEY and CDR2 SVGAGI. The CDR3 is made up of 16 amino acids. The CDR3 sequence is CASSYVGGWGPDTQYF. The CDR3 DNA sequence: TGTGCCAGCAGTTACGTCGGGGGATGGGGCCCAGATACGCAGTATTTT.

In its sample, this clonotype ranks as hyperexpanded. The CDR3 DNA sequence: TGCAGTGTTCCTACAGGGGGCACTGAAGCTTTCTTT. Translating it yields CSVPTGGTEAFF. The chain joins TRBV20-1 to TRBJ1-1, with 8 positions matching TRBD1. The trim removed 7 bases at V and 4 bases at J, leaving 5 bases unmatched. The germline V gene has CDR1 DFQATT and CDR2 SNEGSKA (reference sequence). The CDR3 is made up of 12 amino acids.

This clonotype was seen just once. The chain has TRBV15 and TRBJ2-3; the match to TRBD1 covers 8 bases. J was trimmed by 2 bases and V by 8 bases; bases with no gene match: 3. Germline CDR1 reads LNHNV; CDR2 reads YYDKDF (reference sequence). The CDR3 covers 13 residues. The CDR3 bases are TGTGCCACCCAGGACAGGGTCACAGATACGCAGTATTTT. Protein: CATQDRVTDTQYF. Variable domain in full (rest from reference TRBV15 and TRBJ2-3): DAMVIQNPRYQVTQFGKPVTLSCSQTLNHNVMYWYQQKSSQAPKLLFHYYDKDFNNEADTPDNFQSRRPNTSFCFLDIRSPGLGDTAMYLCATQDRVTDTQYFGPGTRLTVL.

The gene calls are TRBV11-2 and TRBJ1-2; D unclear. Germline V CDR1 and CDR2: SGHAT, FQNNGV. The CDR3 contains 12 residues. Trimming shortened V by 1 base and J by 7 bases, and 7 bases separated the two germline ends. The CDR3 coding sequence is TGTGCCAGCAGCTTAGCGCGGAGTGGCTACACCTTC. Protein product: CASSLARSGYTF.

The chain has TRBV12-5 and TRBJ1-2, with TRBD1 matching 8 bases. V dropped 1 base and J dropped 6; count of bases not matched to a gene: 7. The length of the CDR3 is 15 residues. Germline lookup yields CDR1 LGHNT and CDR2 FRNRAP. Written as DNA, the CDR3 is TGTGCTAGTGGTTTGGGGACAGGGCGCCCCGATGGCTACACCTTC. It yields the protein CASGLGTGRPDGYTF.

This clonotype is large in the sample. The J gene is TRBJ2-3, the V gene TRBV20-1; D may be TRBD1 (5 bases). Trimming stripped 0 bases from V and 2 bases from J, with 9 bases between. Germline values: CDR1 DFQATT, CDR2 SNEGSKA (reference sequence). The CDR3 spans 14 residues. This chain's CDR3 is CSARDWGYTDTQYF. CDR3 coding DNA: TGCAGTGCTAGAGATTGGGGCTACACAGATACGCAGTATTTT.

This chain connects TRBV27 to TRBJ2-7; D not resolved. The CDR3 runs to 13 residues. The V end lost 6 bases, the J end lost 2 bases, and 11 bases lay between the germline ends. Germline V CDR1 and CDR2: MNHEY, SMNVEV (reference sequence). The CDR3 here is CASSLGVPYEQYF. CDR3 in DNA: TGTGCCAGCAGCCTAGGAGTACCCTACGAGCAGTACTTC.

The chain recombines TRBV5-1 with TRBJ1-1, with no clear D. Deletions cut 3 bases from V and 1 base from J, with 13 bases between. The V gene's germline CDR1 is SGHRS and CDR2 YFSETQ. The CDR3 is 15 residues long. CDR3 bases: TGCGCCAGCAGCTCTCTTAGGACGGCGAACACTGAAGCTTTCTTT. It translates to CASSSLRTANTEAFF.

The chain employs TRBV6-1 and TRBJ2-7; tentative D call: TRBD2 (6 bases). The length of the CDR3 is 15 residues. V lost 4 bases, J lost 2 bases, and 15 bases lay in between. The V gene's germline CDR1 is MNHNS and CDR2 SASEGT. The CDR3 here is CASSAGGGSPYEQYF. DNA for the CDR3: TGTGCCAGCAGTGCCGGTGGAGGGAGCCCCTACGAGCAGTACTTC.

The gene calls are TRBV4-1 and TRBJ2-2; possible D gene TRBD2, 5 bases. Germline CDR1 is MGHRA and CDR2 is YSYEKL. The CDR3 consists of 20 residues. V was pared by 5 bases and J by 4 bases, with 29 bases between. CDR3 DNA sequence: TGCGCCAGCAGCTATCGGCACATAGCGACATCTACGACCCGCACCGGGGAGCTGTTTTTT. The encoded protein is CASSYRHIATSTTRTGELFF.

The rearrangement joins TRBV7-2 to TRBJ2-7; D tentatively reads TRBD1 or TRBD2 (7 bases each). CDR3 length: 19 residues. The V gene's germline CDR1 is SGHTA and CDR2 FQGNSA. The V and J ends lost 4 bases and 2 bases respectively, with 27 bases between them. In nucleotides, the CDR3 is TGTGCCAGCAGCTGGAGGGGGCGCGGGAGTAACCCCCGCACCTACGAGCAGTACTTC. Amino acid sequence: CASSWRGRGSNPRTYEQYF.

A note on this clonotype: Sequence at one end of the junction differs from germline and may be a read error. This rearrangement joins TRBV6-1 to TRBJ1-2; D is unresolved. The CDR3 is 13 residues long. Germline loops: CDR1 MNHNS, CDR2 SASEGT. The CDR3 reads CVSSLTSDYGYTF. DNA for the CDR3: TGTGTCAGCAGTCTTACGTCAGACTATGGCTACACCTTC.

This clonotype has more than one count but fewer than ten. This chain's CDR3 is CASSLERNTIYF. The CDR3 nucleotides are TGTGCCAGCAGCTTAGAGCGAAACACCATATATTTT. The V gene is TRBV7-9, the J gene TRBJ1-3, with unresolved D. The V gene's germline CDR1 is SEHNR and CDR2 FQNEAQ (reference sequence). The V gene lost 1 base and the J gene lost 5 bases, with 3 bases spanning the gap. The CDR3 covers 12 residues.

The chain recombines TRBV20-1 with TRBJ2-2, with no clear D. CDR3 length: 14 amino acids. Looked up from germline, CDR1 is DFQATT and CDR2 is SNEGSKA (reference sequence). V was trimmed by 5 bases and J by 6 bases, leaving 16 bases between them. The CDR3 is CSAPDKISSGELFF. CDR3 bases: TGCAGTGCTCCTGACAAGATTAGTTCCGGGGAGCTGTTTTTT.